A selection of T cell receptor beta chains follows, all from one sample in a study of T cell repertoires and HLA-DP antigens. Their antigen targets remain unknown. Using immunoSEQ multiplex PCR, the repertoire was profiled, and TCRdb retains in-frame clones only, with some absent. Of around 100,000 clones in the sample, around 93% were seen once. Material for sequencing was CD4+ T cells from PBMCs. These receptors were obtained from a woman in her late teens or twenties in good health and CMV-seronegative. Both conserved end residues are part of each CDR3. The order of the fields is D gene, J gene, V gene, clone size, CDR3 protein, CDR3 DNA. The D gene is left open where the match is weak. The listing skips clone size in some rows; elsewhere it reads once, few, many or a size class.

>NA|TRBJ1-2|TRBV6-1|NA
CASTLFGVNGYTF
TGTGCCAGCACCTTATTTGGGGTAAATGGCTACACCTTC
>NA|TRBJ1-5|TRBV27|NA
CASSYTGGGYSNQPQHF
TGTGCCAGCAGTTATACGGGTGGAGGGTATAGCAATCAGCCCCAGCATTTT
>TRBD2|TRBJ2-5|TRBV7-9|NA
CASSSRGAGGRQETQYF
TGTGCCAGCAGCTCCCGGGGAGCGGGGGGACGACAAGAGACCCAGTACTTC
>TRBD2|TRBJ2-3|TRBV11-3|NA
CASSFSGSDTQYF
TGTGCCAGCAGCTTTAGCGGGTCAGATACGCAGTATTTT
>NA|TRBJ1-5|TRBV7-6|once
CASSLMGGQSNQPQHF
TGTGCCAGCAGCCTCATGGGCGGGCAGAGCAATCAGCCCCAGCATTTT
>NA|TRBJ2-1|TRBV18|NA
CASSPPSGYNEQFF
TGTGCCAGCTCACCGCCCTCCGGTTACAATGAGCAGTTCTTC
>NA|TRBJ1-1|TRBV11-2|NA
CASSLMSPRQTATGAFF
TGTGCCAGCAGCTTAATGTCCCCCCGCCAGACAGCTACAGGGGCTTTCTTT
>TRBD2|TRBJ2-3|TRBV2|NA
CASSERTSGRYAQYF
TGTGCCAGCAGTGAAAGGACTAGCGGGAGGTATGCGCAGTATTTT
>NA|TRBJ2-1|TRBV7-2|NA
CASSLGGTSFGEQFF
TGTGCCAGCAGCTTAGGGGGGACTTCCTTCGGTGAGCAGTTCTTC
>TRBD1|TRBJ1-3|TRBV29-1|NA
CSGALRQGLRNTIYF
TGCAGCGGCGCCCTCCGACAGGGCCTTCGAAACACCATATATTTT
>TRBD2|TRBJ2-1|TRBV27|NA
CASSFAPPSGRDNEQFF
TGTGCCAGCAGTTTTGCCCCTCCTAGCGGGAGGGACAATGAGCAGTTCTTC
>TRBD1|TRBJ2-5|TRBV6-5|NA
CASSWSQGAETQYF
TGTGCCAGCAGTTGGAGCCAGGGGGCAGAGACCCAGTACTTC
>NA|TRBJ1-5|TRBV15|NA
CATSRRQLSNQPQHF
TGTGCCACCAGCAGACGACAGCTTAGCAATCAGCCCCAGCATTTT
>TRBD1|TRBJ2-2|TRBV15|NA
CATSRSGTGVTGELFF
TGTGCCACCAGCAGGTCAGGGACAGGGGTGACCGGGGAGCTGTTTTTT
>TRBD1|TRBJ1-2|TRBV7-9|NA
CASSVTGYYGYTF
TGTGCCAGCAGCGTGACAGGGTACTATGGCTACACCTTC
>TRBD1|TRBJ2-1|TRBV9|NA
CASSSGQALFNEQFF
TGTGCCAGCAGCTCCGGACAGGCCCTCTTCAATGAGCAGTTCTTC
>NA|TRBJ1-1|TRBV18|NA
CASSETQNTEAFF
TGTGCCAGCTCTGAGACACAGAACACTGAAGCTTTCTTT
>NA|TRBJ2-4|TRBV18|NA
CASSPPQDGGKNIQYF
TGCGCCAGCTCACCACCTCAGGACGGGGGCAAAAACATTCAGTACTTC
>TRBD2|TRBJ2-7|TRBV6-5|once
CASSRGTSGLYEQYF
TGTGCCAGCAGCCGCGGGACTAGCGGGCTCTACGAGCAGTACTTC
>NA|TRBJ2-2|TRBV28|NA
CASRSPGDPNTGELFF
TGTGCCAGCAGATCTCCAGGAGACCCGAACACCGGGGAGCTGTTTTTT
>TRBD2|TRBJ2-1|TRBV4-1|NA
CASSHLGTSGRAVYNEQFF
TGCGCCAGCAGCCACCTCGGGACTAGCGGGAGGGCCGTCTACAATGAGCAGTTCTTC
>TRBD1|TRBJ2-3|TRBV5-6|NA
CASSYGTGGTDTQYF
TGTGCCAGCAGTTACGGGACAGGGGGCACAGATACGCAGTATTTT
>TRBD1|TRBJ1-2|TRBV27|NA
CASSLEKSQRGLYGYTF
TGTGCCAGCAGTTTAGAGAAGTCGCAAAGGGGGCTCTATGGCTACACCTTC
>NA|TRBJ1-5|TRBV4-1|many
CASSQDRVGIGSYNQPQHF
TGCGCCAGCAGCCAAGATCGAGTGGGTATCGGCAGCTACAATCAGCCCCAGCATTTT
>TRBD1|TRBJ1-1|TRBV6-5|NA
CASRPFGTANTEAFF
TGTGCCAGCAGGCCGTTCGGGACAGCGAACACTGAAGCTTTCTTT
>TRBD1|TRBJ2-3|TRBV7-9|NA
CASEDRGTDTQYF
TGTGCCAGCGAGGACAGGGGAACAGATACGCAGTATTTT
>NA|TRBJ2-6|TRBV19|NA
CASTYGDSGANVLTF
TGTGCCAGTACCTATGGAGACTCTGGGGCCAACGTCCTGACTTTC
>TRBD2|TRBJ2-7|TRBV15|NA
CATSRGGLAGSYEQYF
TGTGCCACCAGCAGAGGTGGACTAGCGGGCTCCTACGAGCAGTACTTC
>TRBD1|TRBJ1-2|TRBV7-9|NA
CASSLGQGPNYGYTF
TGTGCCAGCAGCCTGGGACAGGGGCCCAACTATGGCTACACCTTC
>NA|TRBJ1-2|TRBV7-2|NA
CASSVQIDGYTF
TGTGCCAGCAGCGTCCAGATTGATGGCTACACCTTC
>NA|TRBJ2-1|TRBV27|NA
CASSFYRASYNEQFF
TGTGCCAGCAGTTTCTATCGGGCTTCCTACAATGAGCAGTTCTTC
>NA|TRBJ2-2|TRBV27|NA
CASSEPGPAVAGELFF
TGTGCCAGCAGTGAGCCGGGACCCGCAGTCGCCGGGGAGCTGTTTTTT